These 23 T cell receptor beta chains came from one sample sequenced in a study of blood T cell repertoires in COVID-19. Using immunoSEQ multiplex PCR, the repertoire was profiled, and TCRdb retains in-frame clones only, with some absent. The table shows about 280,000 clones, with about four fifths occurring only once. Sequenced material: PBMCs or T cells enriched from blood (not recorded which). These receptors were taken from a man aged 35-49 years who had been exposed to COVID-19.

V gene TRBV27 combines with J gene TRBJ2-7, with D possibly TRBD2 on 6 matching bases. Germline values: CDR1 MNHEY, CDR2 SMNVEV (reference sequence). The CDR3 sequence is 12 residues long. The V end was cut by 2 bases, the J end by 5 bases, with 7 bases between. As DNA, the CDR3 is TGTGCCAGCAGTTTACCGGGGGACGAGCAGTACTTC. It encodes CASSLPGDEQYF.

J is TRBJ2-5 and V is TRBV12-3 or TRBV12-4; D unclear. V was clipped by 4 bases and J by 5 bases, with 11 bases between them. This CDR3 spans 13 amino acids. CDR3 residues: CASSSSPWETQYF. CDR3 DNA: TGTGCCAGCAGTTCCAGTCCATGGGAGACCCAGTACTTC.

The CDR3 is CASSIRWGAAFEQYF. CDR3 sequence (DNA): TGTGCCAGTAGTATACGATGGGGCGCCGCATTCGAGCAGTACTTC. The chain employs TRBV19 and TRBJ2-7; tentatively, D is TRBD1 (5 bases). There are 15 residues in the CDR3. V lost 2 bases and J lost 6, with 17 bases in between. Germline CDR1 reads LNHDA; CDR2 reads SQIVND (reference sequence).

The gene calls are TRBV29-1 and TRBJ1-1; 8 nucleotides line up with TRBD1. The germline CDR1 and CDR2 sequences are SQVTM and ANQGSEA. CDR3 length: 17 amino acids. The ends lost 1 base at V and 0 bases at J; junction bases unmatched: 10. The CDR3 region is CSVEGGPGGKLNTEAFF. The CDR3 nucleotides are TGCAGCGTTGAAGGGGGGCCAGGGGGCAAATTGAACACTGAAGCTTTCTTT.

This clone was seen only a few times. The chain is built from TRBV7-3 and TRBJ1-1; TRBD1 matches 7 bases. CDR3 length equals 13 residues. Looked up from germline, CDR1 is SGHTA and CDR2 is FQGTGA. Trimming took 6 bases from V and 0 from J; bases not matched to a gene: 1. The CDR3 DNA follows: TGTGCCAGCAGACAGGGGATGAACACTGAAGCTTTCTTT. This codes for CASRQGMNTEAFF.

V and J are TRBV6-5 and TRBJ1-1; 8 bases align to TRBD1. Per the germline V gene, CDR1 is MNHEY and CDR2 is SVGAGI. The CDR3 sequence is 15 residues long. V was pared by 2 bases and J by 7 bases, with 9 bases of the junction left unmatched. In nucleotides, the CDR3 is TGTGCCAGCAGTTACAGGGCCCAGGGGGCGTTTGAAGCTTTCTTT. Translating it yields CASSYRAQGAFEAFF.

The V gene is TRBV5-4, the J gene TRBJ2-3; 7 bases agree with TRBD1. In germline, CDR1 is SGHNT, CDR2 YYREEE (reference sequence). The CDR3 has 15 residues. Trimming took 5 bases from V and 2 from J; bases not matched to a gene: 8. DNA of the CDR3: TGTGCCAGCAGTTTTGGGACAGCTTACACAGATACGCAGTATTTT. Its translation: CASSFGTAYTDTQYF.

The chain combines TRBV19 with TRBJ1-3, with D unresolved. Trimming stripped 1 base from V and 3 bases from J, with 13 bases between. CDR1 and CDR2 (germline): LNHDA, SQIVND (reference sequence). The CDR3 covers 16 residues. CDR3 in amino acids: CASSIVARRDGNTIYF. CDR3 in DNA: TGTGCCAGTAGTATAGTCGCCCGAAGAGATGGAAACACCATATATTTT.

The chain combines TRBV5-1 with TRBJ2-3; 8 nucleotides agree with TRBD2. The V segment lost 1 base and the J segment 1 base; nucleotides outside the gene matches: 8. The CDR3 runs 17 residues. Germline loops: CDR1 SGHRS, CDR2 YFSETQ. The CDR3 coding sequence is TGCGCCAGCAGCTTGACCCTTCTCGGGAGGGGCACAGATACGCAGTATTTT. Its protein product is CASSLTLLGRGTDTQYF.

The rearrangement links TRBV2 to TRBJ2-3; weak D call: TRBD2 (6 bases). The CDR3 is 15 amino acids. Trimming took 2 bases from V and 2 from J, leaving 11 bases between them. The germline gives CDR1 SNHLY, CDR2 FYNNEI. The DNA for the CDR3 is TGTGCCAGCAGTGAAATGGGACTTCTCACAGATACGCAGTATTTT. Its translation: CASSEMGLLTDTQYF.

This clone came up a few times. The chain is built from TRBV9 and TRBJ1-1, with 7 nucleotides matching TRBD1. The CDR3 totals 15 residues. Per germline, CDR1 SGDLS and CDR2 YYNGEE. Trimming removed 3 bases from V and 7 bases from J; junction bases left unmatched: 12. Here the CDR3 reads CASSADRGQAGEAFF. The CDR3 region has the DNA TGTGCCAGCAGCGCGGACCGAGGACAGGCTGGTGAAGCTTTCTTT.

CDR3 in DNA: TGTGCTAGTGGGGAACAGGGAGATCAGCCCCAGCATTTT. As protein: CASGEQGDQPQHF. J is TRBJ1-5 and V is TRBV12-5; the D gene is possibly TRBD1 (6 bases). The germline V gene has CDR1 LGHNT and CDR2 FRNRAP. This CDR3 is built from 13 residues. V lost 6 bases to trimming and J lost 5 bases, with 11 bases between them.

The rearrangement links TRBV18 to TRBJ1-6; TRBD1 might be the D (6 bases). With 3 bases removed from V and 14 bases from J, the gap between germline ends came to 17 bases. CDR1 and CDR2 from the germline V gene are KGHSH and LQKENI. The CDR3 totals 14 residues. DNA of the CDR3: TGTGCCAGCTCACCCCCCGCAGGGGCTGGGGCCCTCCACTTT. This translates into CASSPPAGAGALHF.

This chain connects TRBV7-6 to TRBJ1-1, with 10 bases matching TRBD1. Germline CDR1 is SGHVS and CDR2 is FNYEAQ. The CDR3 covers 16 residues. J gave up 7 bases and V 6 bases, and 14 bases lay outside the gene matches. The DNA of the CDR3 is TGTGCCAGCAGTACCGGGACAGGGGTTATTAGTGGTGAAGCTTTCTTT. Its protein product is CASSTGTGVISGEAFF.

The chain recombines TRBV7-3 with TRBJ2-3; TRBD2 matches at 9 bases. The CDR3 extends over 16 amino acids. Per germline, CDR1 SGHTA and CDR2 FQGTGA. V was pared by 6 bases and J by 5 bases, with 12 bases of the junction left unmatched. The CDR3 DNA follows: TGTGCCAGCAGTAAACAACCGGGACTAGCTGGAGATACGCAGTATTTT. This sequence encodes CASSKQPGLAGDTQYF.

The V call is TRBV28, the J call TRBJ1-1, with 10 bases identical to TRBD1. CDR1 and CDR2 (germline): MDHEN, SYDVKM. Trimming took 5 bases from V and 7 from J; bases not matched to a gene: 10. The CDR3 totals 15 residues. The CDR3 DNA reads TGTGCCAGCAGTAGTTTGGGGACAGGGGTTAATGAAGCTTTCTTT. Its translation: CASSSLGTGVNEAFF.

The V gene is TRBV5-4, the J gene TRBJ2-5; tentative D call: TRBD2 (7 bases). Trimming removed 3 bases at V and 4 bases at J, with 13 bases between. The CDR3 totals 14 residues. From germline, CDR1 is SGHNT and CDR2 YYREEE (reference sequence). Here the CDR3 reads CASSYGGLGETQYF. The CDR3 nucleotides read TGTGCCAGCAGCTACGGGGGGCTAGGAGAGACCCAGTACTTC.

The V and J genes are TRBV6-5 and TRBJ1-3; TRBD1 aligns across 8 bases. Looked up from germline, CDR1 is MNHEY and CDR2 is SVGAGI. The CDR3 is 14 amino acids. After removal of 11 bases from V and 4 bases from J, the junction contained 10 bases not matched to a gene. CDR3 region: CAGHQGAVGNTIYF. In DNA form, the CDR3 reads TGTGCCGGACACCAGGGGGCTGTGGGAAACACCATATATTTT.

V and J are TRBV2 and TRBJ2-1; 9 nucleotides match TRBD2. The junction had 7 bases not matched to a gene; V was cut back by 10 bases and J by 6 bases. In germline, CDR1 is SNHLY, CDR2 FYNNEI. The CDR3 covers 13 residues. DNA of the CDR3: TGTGCCACCTTAGCGGGAGTGGGCAATGAGCAGTTCTTC. Amino acids: CATLAGVGNEQFF.

The chain links TRBV10-3 to TRBJ2-2, with a tentative D call TRBD1 (6 bases). The V gene lost 8 bases and the J gene lost 5 bases, with 12 bases spanning the gap. CDR1 ENHRY and CDR2 SYGVKD come from the germline V gene. This CDR3 region has 13 residues. The CDR3 nucleotides are TGTGCCATCCGACAGGCCCCTACCGGGGAGCTGTTTTTT. Its protein is CAIRQAPTGELFF.

This clone was seen a single time. The J gene is TRBJ2-1, the V gene TRBV4-1, with D maybe TRBD2 (6 bases). Trimming shortened V by 0 bases and J by 3 bases, and 9 bases separated the two germline ends. The CDR3 contains 15 residues. The germline gives CDR1 MGHRA, CDR2 YSYEKL. Here the CDR3 DNA reads TGCGCCAGCAGCCAAGAGGGACTGATCTACAATGAGCAGTTCTTC. Translated: CASSQEGLIYNEQFF.

This clone has only one observation. The chain joins TRBV19 to TRBJ2-7; 7 bases are shared with TRBD1. CDR1 LNHDA and CDR2 SQIVND come from the germline V gene (reference sequence). With 7 bases clipped from V and 2 bases from J, the junction kept 8 bases outside the gene matches. The CDR3 runs 14 residues. The CDR3 loop is CASNQGVLTYEQYF. The CDR3 DNA reads as TGTGCCAGTAATCAGGGGGTGTTAACCTACGAGCAGTACTTC.

The chain links TRBV5-1 to TRBJ1-1, with 12 nucleotides matching TRBD1. CDR3 size: 16 residues. The V gene's germline CDR1 is SGHRS and CDR2 YFSETQ. With V trimmed by 0 bases and J by 7 bases, 7 bases remained unmatched. In nucleotides, the CDR3 is TGCGCCAGCAGCTTGGCCGGGACAGGGGGCTCAGGTGAAGCTTTCTTT. It yields the protein CASSLAGTGGSGEAFF. Full variable domain (remainder filled in from reference TRBV5-1 and TRBJ1-1): KAGVTQTPRYLIKTRGQQVTLSCSPISGHRSVSWYQQTPGQGLQFLFEYFSETQRNKGNFPGRFSGRQFSNSRSEMNVSTLELGDSALYLCASSLAGTGGSGEAFFGQGTRLTVV.